These 19 T cell receptor beta chains originate from one sample sequenced in a study of T cells in tuberculosis. Sequencing was performed with immunoSEQ multiplex PCR; in TCRdb, only in-frame clones are kept and a portion is missing. The repertoire includes some 40,000 clones, about 96% of them detected once, and 3.6% sits in the top ten. The sample taken for sequencing was PBMCs. These receptors all stem from a donor between 10 and 35 years old with latent tuberculosis or without tuberculosis infection.

The J gene is TRBJ2-5, the V gene TRBV5-6; 11 bases match TRBD2. Germline V gives CDR1 SGHDT, CDR2 YYEEEE. Trimming at V came to 0 bases and at J to 3 bases, leaving 4 bases not matched to a gene. The length of the CDR3 is 16 residues. The CDR3 loop is CASSLVAGGQEETQYF. CDR3 nucleotides: TGTGCCAGCAGCTTGGTAGCGGGGGGGCAAGAAGAGACCCAGTACTTC.

CDR3 protein: CASSSGNSGGRFNEQFF. The DNA of the CDR3 is TGCGCCAGCAGCTCGGGGAATAGCGGGGGCCGCTTTAATGAGCAGTTCTTC. This sequence joins TRBV5-1 and TRBJ2-1; 9 nucleotides line up with TRBD2. J gave up 7 bases and V 3 bases, and 14 bases lay outside the gene matches. CDR3 length: 17 amino acids. CDR1 SGHRS and CDR2 YFSETQ come from the germline V gene. Variable domain in full (rest from reference TRBV5-1 and TRBJ2-1): KAGVTQTPRYLIKTRGQQVTLSCSPISGHRSVSWYQQTPGQGLQFLFEYFSETQRNKGNFPGRFSGRQFSNSRSEMNVSTLELGDSALYLCASSSGNSGGRFNEQFFGPGTRLTVL.

This chain links TRBV6-5 with TRBJ1-2, with 11 bases aligning to TRBD1. CDR1 is MNHEY and CDR2 is SVGAGI in the germline V gene. The CDR3 runs 15 residues. After removal of 0 bases from V and 4 bases from J, the junction contained 1 base not matched to a gene. CDR3 DNA: TGTGCCAGCAGTTACTCCGGGACAGGGGGCTATGGCTACACCTTC. Its protein is CASSYSGTGGYGYTF.

The chain employs TRBV6-6 and TRBJ1-1; D is possibly TRBD1 (5 bases). The CDR3 consists of 14 residues. With 2 bases removed from V and 5 bases from J, the gap between germline ends came to 12 bases. Germline loops: CDR1 MNHNY, CDR2 SVGAGI (reference sequence). The CDR3 bases are TGTGCCAGCAGTTACCTTCTGGGGGGAACTGAAGCTTTCTTT. Protein product: CASSYLLGGTEAFF.

The chain is built from TRBV19 and TRBJ2-3, with 7 bases that match TRBD1. V was clipped by 4 bases and J by 3 bases; unmatched bases: 7. Germline CDR1 and CDR2: LNHDA and SQIVND (reference sequence). The CDR3 sequence is 15 residues long. The CDR3 loop is CASSTYRGVTDTQYF. The CDR3, as DNA: TGTGCCAGTAGTACCTACAGGGGTGTGACAGATACGCAGTATTTT.

The CDR3 region has the DNA TGTGCCACCAGCAGAAGGGAGGGGGCGAACACCGGGGAGCTGTTTTTT. It yields the protein CATSRREGANTGELFF. The rearrangement joins TRBV15 to TRBJ2-2; D is perhaps TRBD2 (7 bases). Between the trimmed V and J ends, which lost 2 bases and 0 bases, there was a span of 10 bases. Looked up from germline, CDR1 is LNHNV and CDR2 is YYDKDF (reference sequence). There are 16 residues in the CDR3.

This chain joins TRBV28 and TRBJ2-5; perhaps TRBD2 as D (5 bases). The V gene lost 6 bases and the J gene lost 1 base, with 15 bases spanning the gap. The CDR3 has 15 amino acids. The germline V gene encodes CDR1 MDHEN and CDR2 SYDVKM. The CDR3 DNA follows: TGTGCCAGCAGCCACACTTGGACTTCCCAAGAGACCCAGTACTTC. Protein sequence: CASSHTWTSQETQYF.

This chain connects TRBV28 to TRBJ1-2; TRBD1 agrees at 7 bases. Looked up from germline, CDR1 is MDHEN and CDR2 is SYDVKM. CDR3 length: 12 residues. Germline trimming cut 7 bases from V and 8 bases from J; bases unmatched to any gene: 7. CDR3 sequence reads: CASTNTGDGYTF. In DNA form, the CDR3 reads TGTGCCAGCACCAATACAGGGGACGGCTACACCTTC.

J is TRBJ1-1 and V is TRBV15; D remains unclear. Trimming took off 3 bases at V and 6 bases at J, with 5 bases between the two ends. Looked up from germline, CDR1 is LNHNV and CDR2 is YYDKDF (reference sequence). The CDR3 runs 11 residues. The CDR3, as DNA: TGTGCCACCAGCAGGGACTCTGAAGCTTTCTTT. Translated, it gives CATSRDSEAFF.

The chain couples TRBV27 to TRBJ1-1; TRBD1 aligns across 7 bases. The V and J ends lost 6 bases and 4 bases, in that order; junction bases with no gene match: 8. There are 14 residues in the CDR3. The germline CDR1 and CDR2 sequences are MNHEY and SMNVEV (reference sequence). The CDR3 region has the DNA TGTGCCAGCAGCAATGACAGGGTTGTCACTGAAGCTTTCTTT. This encodes CASSNDRVVTEAFF.

The chain uses TRBV10-3 and TRBJ1-2, with D perhaps TRBD1 (6 bases). The V end was cut by 2 bases, the J end by 2 bases, with 18 bases between. CDR3 size: 17 residues. CDR1 ENHRY and CDR2 SYGVKD come from the germline V gene. CDR3 sequence (DNA): TGTGCCATCAGTGAGGCGCAGGGGTTCCCTCAAAACTATGGCTACACCTTC. As protein: CAISEAQGFPQNYGYTF.

This clone was seen a single time. The chain employs TRBV5-1 and TRBJ2-5; TRBD2 matches 8 bases. The V and J ends lost 4 bases and 2 bases, in that order; junction bases with no gene match: 13. CDR3 length equals 17 residues. Germline V CDR1 and CDR2: SGHRS, YFSETQ. Here the CDR3 reads CASSLVASGGVQETQYF. DNA of the CDR3: TGCGCCAGCAGCCTGGTTGCCAGCGGGGGCGTTCAAGAGACCCAGTACTTC. The entire variable domain, with the rest obtained from reference TRBV5-1 and TRBJ2-5, is as follows: KAGVTQTPRYLIKTRGQQVTLSCSPISGHRSVSWYQQTPGQGLQFLFEYFSETQRNKGNFPGRFSGRQFSNSRSEMNVSTLELGDSALYLCASSLVASGGVQETQYFGPGTRLLVL.

The J gene is TRBJ1-2, the V gene TRBV6-6, with TRBD1 matching over 9 bases. CDR1 is MNHNY and CDR2 is SVGAGI in the germline V gene (reference sequence). This CDR3 comprises 13 residues. The ends lost 4 bases at V and 6 bases at J; junction bases unmatched: 3. CDR3 loop: CASSLTGGHGYTF. The DNA for the CDR3 is TGTGCCAGCAGTTTAACAGGGGGCCATGGCTACACCTTC.

The V and J genes are TRBV30 and TRBJ1-6; D might be TRBD1 (5 bases). CDR3 length: 17 residues. V was clipped by 7 bases and J by 5 bases, with 24 bases between them. Germline V gene data show CDR1 as GTSNPN and CDR2 as SVGIG (reference sequence). The CDR3 protein is CALGGFRDGGNNSPLHF. CDR3 sequence (DNA): TGTGCCTTGGGAGGATTCCGGGACGGAGGAAATAATTCACCCCTCCACTTT.

The rearrangement uses TRBV10-2 and TRBJ2-2; D is possibly TRBD1 (5 bases). Trimming left V 2 bases short and J 1 base short, with 8 bases between. The CDR3 contains 15 residues. Per the germline V gene, CDR1 is WSHSY and CDR2 is SAAADI. CDR3: CASSEPGQNTGELFF. DNA for the CDR3: TGCGCCAGCAGTGAGCCTGGACAGAACACCGGGGAGCTGTTTTTT.

The chain links TRBV7-6 to TRBJ2-7; 12 positions agree with TRBD2. CDR1 is SGHVS, CDR2 FNYEAQ, per germline. CDR3 length: 15 residues. Trimming removed 5 bases from V and 3 bases from J; junction bases left unmatched: 5. CDR3 sequence: CASSQGLAGYYEQYF. CDR3 in DNA: TGTGCCAGCAGCCAAGGACTAGCGGGATACTACGAGCAGTACTTC.

This chain links TRBV7-2 with TRBJ1-5; weak D call: TRBD1 (5 bases). V was cut by 3 bases and J by 7 bases, with 10 bases left in between. CDR3 size: 13 residues. Germline values: CDR1 SGHTA, CDR2 FQGNSA. The chain's CDR3 is CASSFGGEQPQHF. CDR3 nucleotides: TGTGCCAGCAGCTTTGGGGGGGAACAGCCCCAGCATTTT.

CDR3 nucleotides: TGCGCCAGCAGTCAATCTAAATTTGATAGCGGGGGGGCGGGCGCAGATACGCAGTATTTT. This sequence encodes CASSQSKFDSGGAGADTQYF. The rearrangement uses TRBV23-1 and TRBJ2-3; 11 positions match TRBD2. TRBV23-1 is given ORF status, its function remaining uncertain. J lost 4 bases, V lost 0 bases, and 15 bases had no gene match. The CDR3 runs to 20 residues.

The V call is TRBV28, the J call TRBJ1-6; maybe TRBD1 (5 bases). Trimming removed 8 bases from V and 5 bases from J, with 13 bases in between. This CDR3 comprises 14 residues. The V gene's germline CDR1 is MDHEN and CDR2 SYDVKM. The CDR3 DNA reads TGTGCCAGCGAGTGGGGGAGGAATAATTCACCCCTCCACTTT. It codes for CASEWGRNNSPLHF.